The clone carrying this T cell receptor (beta chain) was counted many times. What it recognizes is unknown. This specimen comes from a study of T-cell reconstitution after alpha-beta-depleted transplantation in children. V lost 7 bases and J lost 4, with 11 bases in between. There are 12 residues in the CDR3. Germline CDR1 WSHSY, CDR2 SAAADI. Study results and caveats: About two months after transplant, alpha-beta T cells reportedly came from several hundred expanded graft clones. The authors attributed T-cell counts and diversity one year after transplant mostly to newly produced T cells.

For TCRbeta, the library was prepared with unique molecular identifiers. TCRdb re-derived calls from the PCR reads in MiXCR, one entry per CDR3 protein. The table shows over 450,000 distinct CDR3 sequences, with about 10% occurring only once. The sample was PBMCs, taken before TCRalphabeta/CD19-depleted stem cell transplant. V and J are TRBV10-2 and TRBJ2-7; D not certain. The TCR comes from a child aged 2 to 10 with inherited bone marrow failure, due to receive a stem cell transplant. The CDR3 DNA follows: TGCGCCAGCAAACCGGACCGTTACGAGCAGTACTTC. Translating gives CASKPDRYEQYF.